This T cell receptor beta chain was observed in a study of identical twins. Study-level results: Without tracking the same donors, conclusions rested on cross-sectional statistical analysis. The abundant beta clonotypes from cord blood had fewer insertions, and memory repertoires had none of this.

This clonotype has at least ten counts. Its antigen is currently unknown. All donors comprised healthy Caucasians. Template switching added a universal primer site, and cDNA bore unique molecular identifiers. TCRdb redid the calling of the 5' RACE reads with MiXCR, one entry per CDR3 protein. The sample lists under 350,000 distinct CDR3 sequences; over 8.5% were seen once. The same sample was also used in a study of yellow fever vaccine responses in identical twins.

This TCR came from a woman aged 18-29 years in good health. Sequenced input: CD8+ T cells sorted from blood.

DNA of the CDR3: TGTGCCAGCAGTCTCAGACAGGGGGCTGACGAGCAGTACTTC. This codes for CASSLRQGADEQYF. The chain joins TRBV12-3 or TRBV12-4 to TRBJ2-7; 10 bases agree with TRBD1. CDR3 size: 14 residues. The J segment lost 5 bases and the V segment lost 5 bases, leaving 6 bases of the junction unmatched.